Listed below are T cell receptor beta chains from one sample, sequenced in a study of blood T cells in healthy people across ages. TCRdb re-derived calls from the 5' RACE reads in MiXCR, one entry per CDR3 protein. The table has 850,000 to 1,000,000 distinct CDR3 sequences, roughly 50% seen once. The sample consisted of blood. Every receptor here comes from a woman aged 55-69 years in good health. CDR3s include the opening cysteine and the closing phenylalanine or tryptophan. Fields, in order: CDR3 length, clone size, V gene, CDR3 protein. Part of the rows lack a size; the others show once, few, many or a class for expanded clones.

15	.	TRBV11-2	CASSLQGWGNTEAFF
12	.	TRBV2	CASNNGGEKLFF
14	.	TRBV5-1	CASTLGRKNSPLHF
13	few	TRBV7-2	CASSLAQGDTQYF
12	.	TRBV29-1	CSVTPTRETQYF
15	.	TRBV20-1	CSARDVGLDVYEQYF
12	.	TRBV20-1	CSARTDYHEQFF
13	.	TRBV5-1	CASSLDWSNEQFF
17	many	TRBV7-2	CASSSLPLALLYNEQFF
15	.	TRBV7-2	CASSFYSVRGDEQFF
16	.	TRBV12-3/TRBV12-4	CASSFLPGQPFSEQYF
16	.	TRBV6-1	CASSGSSGATNEKLFF
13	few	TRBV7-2	CASSNSGSLRLYF
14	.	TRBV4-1	CASSPGTLYQPQHF
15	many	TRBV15	CATSREKYESSPLHF
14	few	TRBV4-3	CASSQGTGFYGYTF